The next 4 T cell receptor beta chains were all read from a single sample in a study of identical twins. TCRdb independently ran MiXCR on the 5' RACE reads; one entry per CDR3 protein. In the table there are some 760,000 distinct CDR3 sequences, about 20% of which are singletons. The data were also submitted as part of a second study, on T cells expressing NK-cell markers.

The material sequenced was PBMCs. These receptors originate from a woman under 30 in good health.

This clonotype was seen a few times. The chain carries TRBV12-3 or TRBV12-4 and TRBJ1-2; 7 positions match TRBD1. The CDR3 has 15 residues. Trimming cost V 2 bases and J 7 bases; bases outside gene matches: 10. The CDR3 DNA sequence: TGTGCCAGCAGTTTATGGCAGGGGGACATCTCTGGCTACACCTTC. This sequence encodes CASSLWQGDISGYTF.

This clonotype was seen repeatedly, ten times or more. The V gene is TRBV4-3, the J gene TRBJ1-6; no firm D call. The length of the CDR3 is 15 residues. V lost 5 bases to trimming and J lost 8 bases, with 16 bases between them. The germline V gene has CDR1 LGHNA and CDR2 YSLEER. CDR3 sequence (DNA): TGCGCCAGCAGCTCCCTCTATGGGGAGTATTCACCCCTCCACTTT. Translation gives CASSSLYGEYSPLHF.

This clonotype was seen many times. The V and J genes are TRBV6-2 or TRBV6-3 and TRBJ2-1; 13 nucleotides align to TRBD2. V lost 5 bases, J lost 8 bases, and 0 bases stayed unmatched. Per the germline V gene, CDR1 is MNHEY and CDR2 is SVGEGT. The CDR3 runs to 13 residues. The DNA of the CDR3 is TGTGCCAGCAGTGGACTAGCGGGGGATGAGCAGTTCTTC. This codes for CASSGLAGDEQFF.

CDR3 in DNA: TGTGCCAGCAGCCTGCGACTGGGGAGTGAGCAGTTCTTC. This translates into CASSLRLGSEQFF. The rearrangement uses TRBV9 and TRBJ2-1; a possible D gene is TRBD2 (5 bases). The CDR3 covers 13 residues. The germline V gene encodes CDR1 SGDLS and CDR2 YYNGEE. V was shortened by 4 bases and J by 9 bases, with 14 bases between the two germline ends. The full variable domain, in which reference TRBV9 and TRBJ2-1 provide the parts outside the CDR3, is DSGVTQTPKHLITATGQRVTLRCSPRSGDLSVYWYQQSLDQGLQFLIQYYNGEERAKGNILERFSAQQFPDLHSELNLSSLELGDSALYFCASSLRLGSEQFFGPGTRLTVL.